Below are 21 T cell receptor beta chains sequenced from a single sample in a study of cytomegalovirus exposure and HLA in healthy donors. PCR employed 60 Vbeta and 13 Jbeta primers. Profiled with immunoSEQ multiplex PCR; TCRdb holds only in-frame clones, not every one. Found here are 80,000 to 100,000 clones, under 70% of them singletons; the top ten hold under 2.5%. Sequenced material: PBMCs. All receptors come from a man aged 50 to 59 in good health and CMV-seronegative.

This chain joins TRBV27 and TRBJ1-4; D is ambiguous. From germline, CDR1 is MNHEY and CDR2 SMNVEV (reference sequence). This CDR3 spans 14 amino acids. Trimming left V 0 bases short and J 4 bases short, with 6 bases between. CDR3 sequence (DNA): TGTGCCAGCAGTTTATCAGATAGTAATGAAAAACTGTTTTTT. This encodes CASSLSDSNEKLFF. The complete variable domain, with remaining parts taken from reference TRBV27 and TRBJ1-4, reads EAQVTQNPRYLITVTGKKLTVTCSQNMNHEYMSWYRQDPGLGLRQIYYSMNVEVTDKGDVPEGYKVSRKEKRNFPLILESPSPNQTSLYFCASSLSDSNEKLFFGSGTQLSVL.

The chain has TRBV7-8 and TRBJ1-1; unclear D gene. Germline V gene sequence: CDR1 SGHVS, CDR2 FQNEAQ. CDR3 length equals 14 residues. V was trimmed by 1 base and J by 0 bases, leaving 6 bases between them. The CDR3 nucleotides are TGTGCCAGCAGCTTAGACCAGATGAACACTGAAGCTTTCTTT. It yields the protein CASSLDQMNTEAFF.

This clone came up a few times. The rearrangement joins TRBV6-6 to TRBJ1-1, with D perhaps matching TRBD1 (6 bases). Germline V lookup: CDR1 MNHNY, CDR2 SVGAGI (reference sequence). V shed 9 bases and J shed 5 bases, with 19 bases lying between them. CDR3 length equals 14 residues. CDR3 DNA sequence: TGTGCCAGTCAAGAACAGGGACGCCGGACTGAAGCTTTCTTT. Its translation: CASQEQGRRTEAFF.

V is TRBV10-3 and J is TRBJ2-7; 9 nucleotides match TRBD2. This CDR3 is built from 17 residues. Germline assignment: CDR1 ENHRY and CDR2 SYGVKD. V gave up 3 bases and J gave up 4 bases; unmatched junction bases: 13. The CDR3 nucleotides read TGTGCCATCAGTGATGGAAGAGCGGGGGGAAACCGTTACGAGCAGTACTTC. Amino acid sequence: CAISDGRAGGNRYEQYF.

The CDR3 reads CASSQGDGGGRIHEQYF. The CDR3 nucleotides read TGCGCCAGCAGCCAAGGGGACGGGGGCGGGAGAATCCACGAGCAGTACTTC. The chain employs TRBV4-1 and TRBJ2-5; D may be TRBD2 (7 bases). The end of the DNA is better explained by TRBJ2-7, so the J call may be wrong. The CDR3 has 17 amino acids. Per germline, CDR1 MGHRA and CDR2 YSYEKL.

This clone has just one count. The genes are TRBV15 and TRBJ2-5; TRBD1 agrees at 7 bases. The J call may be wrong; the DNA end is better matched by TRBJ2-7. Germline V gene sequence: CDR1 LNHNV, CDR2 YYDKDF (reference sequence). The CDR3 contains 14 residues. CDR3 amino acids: CATSLRDSTYEQYF. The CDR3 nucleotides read TGTGCCACCAGCCTCCGGGACAGTACCTACGAGCAGTACTTC.

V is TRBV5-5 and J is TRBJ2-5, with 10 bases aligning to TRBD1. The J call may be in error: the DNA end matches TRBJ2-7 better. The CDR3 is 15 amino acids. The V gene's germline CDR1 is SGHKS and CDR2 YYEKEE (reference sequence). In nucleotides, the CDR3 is TGTGCCAGCAGCTTCGGGACAGGGGTTTCCTACGAGCAGTACTTC. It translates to CASSFGTGVSYEQYF.

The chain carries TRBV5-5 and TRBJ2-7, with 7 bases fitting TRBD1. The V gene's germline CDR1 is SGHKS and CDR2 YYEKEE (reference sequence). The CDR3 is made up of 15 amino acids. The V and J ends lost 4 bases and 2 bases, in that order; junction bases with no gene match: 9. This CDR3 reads CASSTSGTETYEQYF. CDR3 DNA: TGTGCCAGCAGCACGTCCGGGACAGAGACCTACGAGCAGTACTTC.

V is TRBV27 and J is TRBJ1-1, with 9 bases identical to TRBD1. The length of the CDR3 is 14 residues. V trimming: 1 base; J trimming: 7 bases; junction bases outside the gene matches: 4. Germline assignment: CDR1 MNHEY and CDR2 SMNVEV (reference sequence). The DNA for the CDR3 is TGTGCCAGCAGTTTATGGGGACAGGGTGGTGAAGCTTTCTTT. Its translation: CASSLWGQGGEAFF.

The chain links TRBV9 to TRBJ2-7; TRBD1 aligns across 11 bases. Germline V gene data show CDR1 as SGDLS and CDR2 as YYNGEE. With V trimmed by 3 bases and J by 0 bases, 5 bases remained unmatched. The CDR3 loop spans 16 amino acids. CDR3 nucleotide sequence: TGTGCCAGCAGCGCAACCGGGACAGGGGGCTCCTACGAGCAGTACTTC. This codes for CASSATGTGGSYEQYF.

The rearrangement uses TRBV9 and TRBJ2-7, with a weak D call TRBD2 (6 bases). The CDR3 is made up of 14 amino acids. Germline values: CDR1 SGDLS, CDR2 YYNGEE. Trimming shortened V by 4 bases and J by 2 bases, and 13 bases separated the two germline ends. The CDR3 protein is CASSPLAEPYEQYF. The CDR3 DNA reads TGTGCCAGCAGCCCGTTAGCGGAACCCTACGAGCAGTACTTC.

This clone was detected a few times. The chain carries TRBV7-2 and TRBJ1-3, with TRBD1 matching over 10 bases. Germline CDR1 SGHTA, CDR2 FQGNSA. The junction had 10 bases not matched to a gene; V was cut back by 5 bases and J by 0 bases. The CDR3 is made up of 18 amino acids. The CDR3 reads CASSRTGTGVGSGNTIYF. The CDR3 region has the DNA TGTGCCAGCAGCCGAACCGGGACAGGGGTTGGCTCTGGAAACACCATATATTTT.

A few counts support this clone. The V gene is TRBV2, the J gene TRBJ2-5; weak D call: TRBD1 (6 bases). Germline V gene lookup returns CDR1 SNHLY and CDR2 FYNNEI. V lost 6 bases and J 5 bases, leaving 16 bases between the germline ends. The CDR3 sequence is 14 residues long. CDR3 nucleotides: TGTGCCAGCAGCCTACAGGGCTTAATTGAGACCCAGTACTTC. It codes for CASSLQGLIETQYF. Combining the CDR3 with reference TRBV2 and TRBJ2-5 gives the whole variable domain EPEVTQTPSHQVTQMGQEVILRCVPISNHLYFYWYRQILGQKVEFLVSFYNNEISEKSEIFDDQFSVERPDGSNFTLKIRSTKLEDSAMYFCASSLQGLIETQYFGPGTRLLVL.

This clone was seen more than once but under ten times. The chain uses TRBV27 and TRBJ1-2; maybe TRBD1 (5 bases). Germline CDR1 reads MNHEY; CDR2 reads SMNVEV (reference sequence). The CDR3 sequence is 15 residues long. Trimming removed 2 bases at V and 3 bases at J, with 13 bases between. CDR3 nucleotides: TGTGCCAGCAGTTTAAGGGGAGGACCGGACTATGGCTACACCTTC. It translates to CASSLRGGPDYGYTF.

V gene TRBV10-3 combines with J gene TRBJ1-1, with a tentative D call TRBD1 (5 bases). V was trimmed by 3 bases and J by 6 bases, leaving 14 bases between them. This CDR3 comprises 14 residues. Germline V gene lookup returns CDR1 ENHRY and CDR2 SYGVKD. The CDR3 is CAISDGERGPEAFF. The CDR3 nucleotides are TGTGCCATCAGTGATGGTGAAAGGGGCCCTGAAGCTTTCTTT.

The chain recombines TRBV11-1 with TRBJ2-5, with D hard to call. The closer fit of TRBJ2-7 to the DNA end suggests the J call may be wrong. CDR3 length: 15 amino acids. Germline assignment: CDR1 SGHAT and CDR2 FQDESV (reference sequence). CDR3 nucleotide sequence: TGTGCCAGCAGCCTGGTCCCTCGGGTGGACTACGAGCAGTACTTC. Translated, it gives CASSLVPRVDYEQYF.

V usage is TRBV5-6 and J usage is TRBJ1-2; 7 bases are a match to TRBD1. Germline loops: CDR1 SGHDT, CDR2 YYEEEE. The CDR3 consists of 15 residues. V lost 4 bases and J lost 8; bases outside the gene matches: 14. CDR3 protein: CASSLDWGQPGGYTF. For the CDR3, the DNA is TGTGCCAGCAGCCTAGACTGGGGACAGCCAGGGGGCTACACCTTC.

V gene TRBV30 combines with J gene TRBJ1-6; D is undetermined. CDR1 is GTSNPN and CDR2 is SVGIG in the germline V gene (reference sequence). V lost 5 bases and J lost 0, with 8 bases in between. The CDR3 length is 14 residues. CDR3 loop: CAWERSSYNSPLHF. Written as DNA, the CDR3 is TGTGCCTGGGAGCGGAGCTCCTATAATTCACCCCTCCACTTT.

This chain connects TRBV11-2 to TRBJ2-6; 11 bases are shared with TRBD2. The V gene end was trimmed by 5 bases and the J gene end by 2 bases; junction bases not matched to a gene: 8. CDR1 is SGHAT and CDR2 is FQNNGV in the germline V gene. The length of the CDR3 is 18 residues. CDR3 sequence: CASSPRLAGPTGANVLTF. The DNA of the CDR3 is TGTGCCAGCAGCCCAAGACTAGCGGGACCGACTGGGGCCAACGTCCTGACTTTC. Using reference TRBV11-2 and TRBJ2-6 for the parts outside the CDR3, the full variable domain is EAGVAQSPRYKIIEKRQSVAFWCNPISGHATLYWYQQILGQGPKLLIQFQNNGVVDDSQLPKDRFSAERLKGVDSTLKIQPAKLEDSAVYLCASSPRLAGPTGANVLTFGAGSRLTVL.

Here the CDR3 reads CASSYTAGMSTDTQYF. The CDR3 bases are TGTGCCAGCAGTTACACGGCAGGGATGAGCACAGATACGCAGTATTTT. This chain joins TRBV6-5 and TRBJ2-3; possibly TRBD1 for D (5 bases). Trimming removed 2 bases at V and 0 bases at J, with 12 bases between. CDR3 length: 16 amino acids. Germline V gene lookup returns CDR1 MNHEY and CDR2 SVGAGI.

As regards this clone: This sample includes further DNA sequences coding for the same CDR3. The CDR3 region is CAWKTDSYSGNTIYF. The CDR3 DNA reads TGTGCCTGGAAGACGGACAGTTACTCTGGAAACACCATATATTTT. This sequence joins TRBV30 and TRBJ1-3; D possibly corresponds to TRBD1 (6 bases). Deletions cut 4 bases from V and 0 bases from J, with 13 bases between. Germline V gives CDR1 GTSNPN, CDR2 SVGIG (reference sequence). CDR3 size: 15 residues.